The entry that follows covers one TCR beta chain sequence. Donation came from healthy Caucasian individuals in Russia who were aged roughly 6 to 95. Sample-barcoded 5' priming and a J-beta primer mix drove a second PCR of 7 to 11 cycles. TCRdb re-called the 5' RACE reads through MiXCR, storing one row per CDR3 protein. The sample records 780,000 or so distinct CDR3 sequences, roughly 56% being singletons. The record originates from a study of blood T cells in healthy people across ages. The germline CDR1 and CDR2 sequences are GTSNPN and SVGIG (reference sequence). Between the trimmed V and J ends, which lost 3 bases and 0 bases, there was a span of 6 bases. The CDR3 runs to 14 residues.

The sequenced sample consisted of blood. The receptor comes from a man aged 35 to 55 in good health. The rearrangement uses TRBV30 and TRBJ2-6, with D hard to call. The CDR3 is CAWRRSSGANVLTF. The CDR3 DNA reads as TGTGCCTGGAGAAGAAGCTCTGGGGCCAACGTCCTGACTTTC.